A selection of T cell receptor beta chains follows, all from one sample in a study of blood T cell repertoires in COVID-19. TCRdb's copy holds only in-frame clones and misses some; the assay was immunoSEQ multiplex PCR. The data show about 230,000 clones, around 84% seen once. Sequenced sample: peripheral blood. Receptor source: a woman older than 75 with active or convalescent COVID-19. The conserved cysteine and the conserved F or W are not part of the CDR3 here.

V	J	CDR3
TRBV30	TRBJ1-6	AWSSTSGGPLH
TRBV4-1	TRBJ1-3	ASSQDRVSGNTIY
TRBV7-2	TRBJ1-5	ASSRRGRGNQPQH
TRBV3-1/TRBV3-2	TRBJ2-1	ASSQVAGDNEQF
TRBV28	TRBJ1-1	ASRTGVEAF
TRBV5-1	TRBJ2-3	ASSLVGTSGDTQY
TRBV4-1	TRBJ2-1	ASSQGGSGQAYNEQF
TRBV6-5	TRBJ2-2	ASSYPGEGTGELF
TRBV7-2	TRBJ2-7	ASSLVPAAGLYEQY
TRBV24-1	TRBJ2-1	ATSPGGEQF
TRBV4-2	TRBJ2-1	ASLPQMTSGHNEQF
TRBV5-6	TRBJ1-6	ASSLEGRGNSPLH
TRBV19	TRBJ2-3	ASSRQRSSTDTQY
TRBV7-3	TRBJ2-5	ASSLTEQGHGETQY
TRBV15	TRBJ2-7	ATSRDISGGVQY
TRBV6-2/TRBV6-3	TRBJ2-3	ASSFSERGGTDTQY
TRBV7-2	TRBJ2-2	ASRGTSGSPGELF
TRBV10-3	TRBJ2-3	AISGSPSGSLTSTDTQY
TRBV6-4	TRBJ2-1	ASSDSLAVNEQF
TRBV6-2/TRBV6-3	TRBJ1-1	ASSTRRGPVDTEAF
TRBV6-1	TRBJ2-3	ASSDVSRADTQY
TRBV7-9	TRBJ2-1	ASSLLAGGTYNEQF
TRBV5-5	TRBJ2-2	ASRTVGGNTGELF